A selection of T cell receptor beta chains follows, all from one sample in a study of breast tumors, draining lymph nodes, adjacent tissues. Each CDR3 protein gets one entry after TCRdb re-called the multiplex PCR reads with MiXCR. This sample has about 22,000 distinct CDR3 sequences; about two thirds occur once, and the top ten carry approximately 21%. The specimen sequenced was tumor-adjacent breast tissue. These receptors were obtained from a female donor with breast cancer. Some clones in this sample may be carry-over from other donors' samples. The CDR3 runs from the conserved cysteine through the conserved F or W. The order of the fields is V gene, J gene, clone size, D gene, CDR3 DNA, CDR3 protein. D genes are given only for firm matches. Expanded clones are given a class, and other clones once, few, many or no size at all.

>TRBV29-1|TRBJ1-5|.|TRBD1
TGCAGCGTAGGACAGGGCAATCAGCCCCAGCATTTT
CSVGQGNQPQHF
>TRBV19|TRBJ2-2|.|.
TGTGCCAGTAGTACTATGGGGAACACCGGGGAGCTGTTTTTT
CASSTMGNTGELFF
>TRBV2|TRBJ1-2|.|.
TGTGCCAGCAGTGAATTAGGGCCGGAGTATGGCTACACCTTC
CASSELGPEYGYTF
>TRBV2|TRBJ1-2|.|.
TGTGCCAGCAGTGAAGCGCTTCGGGGCGGTCACACCTTC
CASSEALRGGHTF
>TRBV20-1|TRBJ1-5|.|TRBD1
TGCAGTGCTACCGGGACAGGGGGCTTCAATCAGCCCCAGCATTTT
CSATGTGGFNQPQHF
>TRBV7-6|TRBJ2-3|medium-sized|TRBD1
TGTGCCAGCAGCTCGATGGGACAGGGGGCAGGAGATACGCAGTATTTT
CASSSMGQGAGDTQYF
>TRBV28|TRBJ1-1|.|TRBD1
TGTGCCAGCAGTCCTACCGGGACAGGGAACACTGAAGCTTTCTTT
CASSPTGTGNTEAFF
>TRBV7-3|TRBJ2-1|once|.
TGTGCCAGCAGCTTCAGGGGTGGTGAGCAGTTCTTC
CASSFRGGEQFF
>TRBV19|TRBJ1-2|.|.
TGTGCCAGTAATCGGGGCTATGGCTACACCTTC
CASNRGYGYTF
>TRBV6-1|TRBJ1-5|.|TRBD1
TGTGCCAGCAGGGGGACAGGGAGTCAGCCCCAGCATTTT
CASRGTGSQPQHF
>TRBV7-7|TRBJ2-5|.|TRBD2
TGTGCTAGCAGCTCTACTAGCGGGGGAGAGACCCAGTACTTC
CASSSTSGGETQYF
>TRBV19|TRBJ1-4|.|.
TGTGCCAGTAGTATTCAGGGAGAAAAACTGTTTTTT
CASSIQGEKLFF
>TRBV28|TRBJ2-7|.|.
TGTGCCAGCACCGCGGGGCGGAATTCCTACGAGCAGTACTTC
CASTAGRNSYEQYF
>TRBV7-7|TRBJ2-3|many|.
TGTGCTAGCAGCCCCACATCCGGGACTTCAGATACGCAGTATTTT
CASSPTSGTSDTQYF
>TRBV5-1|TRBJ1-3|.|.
TGCGCCAGCAGCTTGGCGGGGAGGGGAAACACCATATATTTT
CASSLAGRGNTIYF
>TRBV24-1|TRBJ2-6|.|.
TGTGCCACCAGTGATGCCACCCTGGGGGCCAACGTCCTGACTTTC
CATSDATLGANVLTF
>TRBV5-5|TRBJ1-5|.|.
TGTGCCAGCAGCTTGTTTCCGCCCGGATCGGGGACTCGGAGTGGGCCCCAGCATTTT
CASSLFPPGSGTRSGPQHF
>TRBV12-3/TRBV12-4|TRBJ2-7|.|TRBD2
TGTGCCAGCACCACCGGGGGGGGAGCTGGATACGAGCAGTACTTC
CASTTGGGAGYEQYF
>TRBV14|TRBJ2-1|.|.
TGTGCCAGCAGCCAAGATCGAGGTGGTGCGTCCAATGAGCAGTTCTTC
CASSQDRGGASNEQFF
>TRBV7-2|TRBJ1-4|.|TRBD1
TGTGCCAGCAGGTCGGGACAGGGAGGTGAAAAACTGTTTTTT
CASRSGQGGEKLFF
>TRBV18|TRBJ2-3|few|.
TGTGCCAGCTCACTAGGCTCCACAGATACGCAGTATTTT
CASSLGSTDTQYF
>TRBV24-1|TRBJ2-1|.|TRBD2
TGTGCCACCAGTGACTCCAGCGGGAGTCTCTACAATGAGCAGTTCTTC
CATSDSSGSLYNEQFF